One and the same sample provided the 32 T cell receptor beta chains below, sequenced in a study of PD-1 blockade in classical Hodgkin lymphoma. Measured with immunoSEQ multiplex PCR; TCRdb has only the in-frame clones, and not every one. The sample holds some 14,000 clones; under 80% are singletons and the top ten take over 20%. Patients all relapsed after autologous stem cell transplantation, and there was variation in brentuximab vedotin exposure. The sequencing here drew on peripheral blood mononuclear cells (PBMCs), taken before the second cycle of nivolumab. The origin of the receptors is a human donor with classical Hodgkin lymphoma.

Note on this clone: The junction does not match germline at one end; this may be a read error. The chain links TRBV5-4 to TRBJ2-7; the match to TRBD2 covers 9 bases. The CDR3 spans 15 residues. The germline V gene encodes CDR1 SGHNT and CDR2 YYREEE (reference sequence). Written as DNA, the CDR3 is TGTGCCAGCAGCTTGCCTAGCGGGGCCTCCGACGAGCAGTACTTC. Protein: CASSLPSGASDEQYF.

The CDR3 reads CASSIDWDRNQPQHF. The CDR3 DNA follows: TGTGCCAGTAGTATAGATTGGGACAGAAATCAGCCCCAGCATTTT. The rearrangement uses TRBV19 and TRBJ1-5; 7 bases match TRBD1. CDR1 and CDR2 from the germline V gene are LNHDA and SQIVND (reference sequence). V trimming: 0 bases; J trimming: 4 bases; junction bases outside the gene matches: 3. This CDR3 region has 15 residues.

The gene calls are TRBV7-2 and TRBJ1-5; D gene unclear. Trimming removed 2 bases from V and 4 bases from J, with 9 bases in between. Germline V gene lookup returns CDR1 SGHTA and CDR2 FQGNSA. The CDR3 is 14 amino acids. The CDR3 spells CASSLQAVNQPQHF. The CDR3 coding sequence is TGTGCCAGCAGCTTACAGGCGGTAAATCAGCCCCAGCATTTT.

This clone occurred once. This chain uses TRBV5-5 with TRBJ2-7; no reliable D call. This CDR3 spans 13 amino acids. CDR1 and CDR2 from the germline V gene are SGHKS and YYEKEE (reference sequence). Trimming stripped 1 base from V and 6 bases from J, with 11 bases between. The CDR3, as DNA: TGTGCCAGCAGCTTGCAAAGTTACTCCGAGCAGTACTTC. This translates into CASSLQSYSEQYF.

The chain couples TRBV18 to TRBJ2-5; 8 bases are a match to TRBD1. Germline loops: CDR1 KGHSH, CDR2 LQKENI. J lost 5 bases, V lost 1 base, and 9 bases had no gene match. The CDR3 consists of 16 residues. CDR3 nucleotides: TGTGCCAGCTCACCACAGGGGACAGGACTTTTGGAGACCCAGTACTTC. As protein: CASSPQGTGLLETQYF. Complete variable domain (other parts from reference TRBV18 and TRBJ2-5): NAGVMQNPRHLVRRRGQEARLRCSPMKGHSHVYWYRQLPEEGLKFMVYLQKENIIDESGMPKERFSAEFPKEGPSILRIQQVVRGDSAAYFCASSPQGTGLLETQYFGPGTRLLVL.

This chain links TRBV28 with TRBJ2-7; the D gene could be TRBD1 or TRBD2 (5 bases each). This CDR3 spans 13 amino acids. Germline CDR1 reads MDHEN; CDR2 reads SYDVKM. With 7 bases removed from V and 0 bases from J, the gap between germline ends came to 10 bases. Written as DNA, the CDR3 is TGTGCCAGCACTTATGGGGGCTCCTACGAGCAGTACTTC. It yields the protein CASTYGGSYEQYF.

This clone was seen only once. This chain connects TRBV6-6 to TRBJ2-3; D call uncertain. Trimming stripped 2 bases from V and 0 bases from J, with 6 bases between. Germline V gene data show CDR1 as MNHNY and CDR2 as SVGAGI (reference sequence). This CDR3 region has 14 residues. This CDR3 reads CASSYHYSTDTQYF. As DNA, the CDR3 is TGTGCCAGCAGTTACCACTATAGCACAGATACGCAGTATTTT.

The chain is built from TRBV28 and TRBJ1-2; TRBD1 might be the D (5 bases). V was trimmed by 2 bases and J by 5 bases, leaving 12 bases between them. The CDR3 loop spans 14 amino acids. Germline V gives CDR1 MDHEN, CDR2 SYDVKM. CDR3 amino acids: CASSLGDWGYGYTF. The DNA for the CDR3 is TGTGCCAGCAGTTTAGGGGATTGGGGGTATGGCTACACCTTC.

The chain recombines TRBV2 with TRBJ2-1; 7 nucleotides line up with TRBD1. V dropped 6 bases and J dropped 7; count of bases not matched to a gene: 12. CDR3 length equals 15 residues. Per the germline V gene, CDR1 is SNHLY and CDR2 is FYNNEI. The CDR3 reads CASRRETGLLNEQFF. The CDR3 nucleotides are TGTGCCAGCAGACGCGAGACAGGGTTGTTAAATGAGCAGTTCTTC.

The chain is built from TRBV15 and TRBJ2-1, with 8 bases identical to TRBD2. V trimming: 3 bases; J trimming: 1 base; junction bases outside the gene matches: 5. The CDR3 extends over 16 amino acids. Germline V CDR1 and CDR2: LNHNV, YYDKDF (reference sequence). DNA for the CDR3: TGTGCCACCAGCAGTTATAGCGGGGATTCCTACAATGAGCAGTTCTTC. It yields the protein CATSSYSGDSYNEQFF.

V is TRBV30 and J is TRBJ1-1, with a tentative D call TRBD1 (6 bases). CDR1 is GTSNPN and CDR2 is SVGIG in the germline V gene (reference sequence). The V end was cut by 3 bases, the J end by 2 bases, with 10 bases between. The CDR3 totals 13 residues. The CDR3 sequence is CAWSGTLNTEAFF. The CDR3 nucleotides read TGTGCCTGGAGCGGGACACTTAACACTGAAGCTTTCTTT. Full variable domain (remainder filled in from reference TRBV30 and TRBJ1-1): SQTIHQWPATLVQPVGSPLSLECTVEGTSNPNLYWYRQAAGRGLQLLFYSVGIGQISSEVPQNLSASRPQDRQFILSSKKLLLSDSGFYLCAWSGTLNTEAFFGQGTRLTVV.

The CDR3 is CASSVARGRIFWAFF. In nucleotides, the CDR3 is TGTGCCAGCAGCGTAGCGAGGGGGCGCATTTTCTGGGCTTTCTTT. The chain combines TRBV9 with TRBJ1-1; the match to TRBD1 covers 7 bases. CDR1 SGDLS and CDR2 YYNGEE come from the germline V gene. The CDR3 spans 15 residues. J gave up 11 bases and V 0 bases, and 13 bases lay outside the gene matches.

In the case of this clone: The likely explanation is a read error, given a far larger clone one base away. The same CDR3 is also encoded by other DNA sequences in this sample. The rearrangement uses TRBV28 and TRBJ2-1; no firm D call. This CDR3 is built from 11 residues. From germline, CDR1 is MDHEN and CDR2 SYDVKM. V was pared by 5 bases and J by 8 bases, with 7 bases between. The CDR3 loop reads CASSPGDEQFF. In nucleotides, the CDR3 is TGTGCCAGCAGTCCTGGGGATGAGCAGTTCTTC.

The rearrangement links TRBV6-5 to TRBJ1-2; 9 nucleotides align to TRBD1. Unmatched junction bases numbered 7, after V lost 6 bases and J lost 5 bases. The CDR3 length is 14 residues. The germline gives CDR1 MNHEY, CDR2 SVGAGI. The DNA for the CDR3 is TGTGCCAGCAGGTTAGCGGGACAGGGATATGGCTACACCTTC. Amino acids: CASRLAGQGYGYTF.

The CDR3 sequence is CASSIDSNYGYTF. Written as DNA, the CDR3 is TGTGCCAGTAGTATTGACAGTAACTATGGCTACACCTTC. V is TRBV19 and J is TRBJ1-2, with TRBD1 as a possible D gene (5 bases). Germline CDR1 LNHDA, CDR2 SQIVND (reference sequence). V was cut by 3 bases and J by 1 base, with 6 bases left in between. The CDR3 totals 13 residues. The full variable domain, its missing parts supplied by reference TRBV19 and TRBJ1-2, is DGGITQSPKYLFRKEGQNVTLSCEQNLNHDAMYWYRQDPGQGLRLIYYSQIVNDFQKGDIAEGYSVSREKKESFPLTVTSAQKNPTAFYLCASSIDSNYGYTFGSGTRLTVV.

This sequence joins TRBV7-8 and TRBJ2-2; 9 bases are shared with TRBD2. In germline, CDR1 is SGHVS, CDR2 FQNEAQ. Germline trimming cut 5 bases from V and 2 bases from J; bases unmatched to any gene: 3. The CDR3 spans 15 residues. Here the CDR3 reads CASSQLAGNTGELFF. The CDR3 nucleotides are TGTGCCAGCAGCCAACTAGCGGGCAACACCGGGGAGCTGTTTTTT.

V is TRBV6-1 and J is TRBJ2-1; no definite D call. The germline V and J ends were trimmed by 6 bases and 3 bases, with 6 bases remaining between them. The CDR3 loop spans 12 amino acids. The germline V gene has CDR1 MNHNS and CDR2 SASEGT. The CDR3 coding sequence is TGTGCCAGCAGCCCCGACTACAATGAGCAGTTCTTC. The encoded protein is CASSPDYNEQFF.

By its share, this clone is large. This CDR3 is CASSPGTPNTEAFF. The CDR3 DNA reads TGTGCCAGCAGCCCCGGGACACCGAACACTGAAGCTTTCTTT. The V call is TRBV7-8, the J call TRBJ1-1; possible D gene TRBD1, 6 bases. Trimming shortened V by 5 bases and J by 1 base, and 11 bases separated the two germline ends. There are 14 residues in the CDR3. Per the germline V gene, CDR1 is SGHVS and CDR2 is FQNEAQ.

The J gene is TRBJ2-7, the V gene TRBV30; no firm D call. From germline, CDR1 is GTSNPN and CDR2 SVGIG (reference sequence). Trimming took 3 bases from V and 6 from J, leaving 9 bases between them. The CDR3 spans 11 residues. CDR3 DNA: TGTGCCTGGAGCTCGTTCGGCGAGCAGTACTTC. Its translation: CAWSSFGEQYF.

V is TRBV7-2 and J is TRBJ2-3; 8 bases match TRBD2. V trimming: 9 bases; J trimming: 4 bases; junction bases outside the gene matches: 6. The CDR3 is made up of 13 amino acids. Germline V lookup: CDR1 SGHTA, CDR2 FQGNSA. The DNA for the CDR3 is TGTGCCAGTAACACGGGGGGGTCAGATACGCAGTATTTT. Protein product: CASNTGGSDTQYF. Together with reference TRBV7-2 and TRBJ2-3, the CDR3 gives the full variable domain: GAGVSQSPSNKVTEKGKDVELRCDPISGHTALYWYRQSLGQGLEFLIYFQGNSAPDKSGLPSDRFSAERTGGSVSTLTIQRTQQEDSAVYLCASNTGGSDTQYFGPGTRLTVL.

The rearrangement links TRBV5-1 to TRBJ2-1, with TRBD2 identical over 7 bases. The germline gives CDR1 SGHRS, CDR2 YFSETQ. With V trimmed by 2 bases and J by 4 bases, 3 bases remained unmatched. This CDR3 region has 14 residues. The CDR3, as DNA: TGCGCCAGCAGCTTAGGCGGGGGATACAATGAGCAGTTCTTC. It codes for CASSLGGGYNEQFF.

The V and J genes are TRBV6-1 and TRBJ1-2; 7 bases line up with TRBD1. V lost 6 bases to trimming and J lost 0 bases; unmatched junction nucleotides: 7. Looked up from germline, CDR1 is MNHNS and CDR2 is SASEGT. The CDR3 covers 15 residues. DNA for the CDR3: TGTGCCAGCAGCTTGGGAGGGGGCCCTAACTATGGCTACACCTTC. Its protein is CASSLGGGPNYGYTF.

This clone has just one count. V and J are TRBV10-3 and TRBJ1-2; D is perhaps TRBD1 (5 bases). Germline CDR1 is ENHRY and CDR2 is SYGVKD. The CDR3 contains 15 residues. The germline V and J ends were trimmed by 3 bases and 2 bases, with 13 bases remaining between them. The CDR3, as DNA: TGTGCCATCAGTGACCCTACAGGACCAAACTATGGCTACACCTTC. This sequence encodes CAISDPTGPNYGYTF.

This clone is labeled medium-sized. V usage is TRBV29-1 and J usage is TRBJ1-1, with D uncertain. V shed 4 bases and J shed 5 bases, with 5 bases lying between them. The CDR3 has 10 amino acids. Germline CDR1 is SQVTM and CDR2 is ANQGSEA. The CDR3 sequence is CSVGGTEAFF. CDR3 DNA sequence: TGCAGCGTTGGGGGAACTGAAGCTTTCTTT.

V is TRBV7-3 and J is TRBJ2-3; the D gene is possibly TRBD1 (6 bases). Between the trimmed V and J ends, which lost 5 bases and 4 bases, there was a span of 16 bases. The CDR3 extends over 15 amino acids. CDR1 is SGHTA, CDR2 FQGTGA, per germline. DNA of the CDR3: TGTGCCAGCAGCCCCCAAGGGGGTACAGCAGATACGCAGTATTTT. Residues: CASSPQGGTADTQYF.

This chain joins TRBV10-2 and TRBJ2-4, with 11 bases lining up with TRBD2. This CDR3 is built from 17 residues. V dropped 4 bases and J dropped 1; count of bases not matched to a gene: 6. Germline values: CDR1 WSHSY, CDR2 SAAADI. Here the CDR3 DNA reads TGCGCCAGCAGTGTCCTAGCGGGGGGATCGGCCAAAAACATTCAGTACTTC. Protein: CASSVLAGGSAKNIQYF.

CDR3 loop: CASSRGTDIQYF. The CDR3 DNA sequence: TGTGCCAGCAGTCGGGGGACGGACATTCAGTACTTC. J is TRBJ2-4 and V is TRBV28, with D possibly TRBD2 on 6 matching bases. This CDR3 contains 12 residues. The V gene's germline CDR1 is MDHEN and CDR2 SYDVKM. V was cut by 5 bases and J by 8 bases, with 10 bases left in between. Based on the CDR3 plus reference TRBV28 and TRBJ2-4, the full variable domain is DVKVTQSSRYLVKRTGEKVFLECVQDMDHENMFWYRQDPGLGLRLIYFSYDVKMKEKGDIPEGYSVSREKKERFSLILESASTNQTSMYLCASSRGTDIQYFGAGTRLSVL.

This rearrangement joins TRBV5-4 to TRBJ1-1; possibly TRBD1 for D (5 bases). CDR3 length: 13 residues. The germline CDR1 and CDR2 sequences are SGHNT and YYREEE (reference sequence). The germline V and J ends were trimmed by 4 bases and 4 bases, with 11 bases remaining between them. The CDR3 region has the DNA TGTGCCAGCAGCCTACAGGAGTCCACTGAAGCTTTCTTT. Protein sequence: CASSLQESTEAFF.

This chain joins TRBV18 and TRBJ2-7; tentatively, D is TRBD1 (5 bases). The germline V gene has CDR1 KGHSH and CDR2 LQKENI. The CDR3 totals 14 residues. V was pared by 1 base and J by 4 bases, with 11 bases between. In nucleotides, the CDR3 is TGTGCCAGCTCACCACAGGCCAGGGCTTACGAGCAGTACTTC. Encoded protein: CASSPQARAYEQYF.

This chain uses TRBV2 with TRBJ1-6; 7 nucleotides agree with TRBD1. This CDR3 is built from 15 residues. V lost 5 bases to trimming and J lost 7 bases; unmatched junction nucleotides: 8. The germline V gene has CDR1 SNHLY and CDR2 FYNNEI. The CDR3 DNA sequence: TGTGCCAGCAGTCGAGAGTCGGACAGGAATTCACCCCTCCACTTT. Amino acid sequence: CASSRESDRNSPLHF.

The chain is built from TRBV7-2 and TRBJ2-7, with 8 bases aligning to TRBD1. The V and J ends lost 1 base and 0 bases, in that order; junction bases with no gene match: 8. There are 17 residues in the CDR3. Germline lookup yields CDR1 SGHTA and CDR2 FQGNSA. CDR3 DNA: TGTGCCAGCAGCTTAGTTCTCGGACAGGGTAGCTCCTACGAGCAGTACTTC. As protein: CASSLVLGQGSSYEQYF. The variable domain in full, with the rest retrieved from reference TRBV7-2 and TRBJ2-7, is GAGVSQSPSNKVTEKGKDVELRCDPISGHTALYWYRQSLGQGLEFLIYFQGNSAPDKSGLPSDRFSAERTGGSVSTLTIQRTQQEDSAVYLCASSLVLGQGSSYEQYFGPGTRLTVT.

This sequence joins TRBV6-1 and TRBJ2-7; 9 nucleotides align to TRBD1. The V segment lost 6 bases and the J segment 5 bases; nucleotides outside the gene matches: 5. In germline, CDR1 is MNHNS, CDR2 SASEGT. CDR3 length equals 13 residues. CDR3 DNA: TGTGCCAGCAGCGGGACAGGGTGGAACGAGCAGTACTTC. Protein product: CASSGTGWNEQYF.